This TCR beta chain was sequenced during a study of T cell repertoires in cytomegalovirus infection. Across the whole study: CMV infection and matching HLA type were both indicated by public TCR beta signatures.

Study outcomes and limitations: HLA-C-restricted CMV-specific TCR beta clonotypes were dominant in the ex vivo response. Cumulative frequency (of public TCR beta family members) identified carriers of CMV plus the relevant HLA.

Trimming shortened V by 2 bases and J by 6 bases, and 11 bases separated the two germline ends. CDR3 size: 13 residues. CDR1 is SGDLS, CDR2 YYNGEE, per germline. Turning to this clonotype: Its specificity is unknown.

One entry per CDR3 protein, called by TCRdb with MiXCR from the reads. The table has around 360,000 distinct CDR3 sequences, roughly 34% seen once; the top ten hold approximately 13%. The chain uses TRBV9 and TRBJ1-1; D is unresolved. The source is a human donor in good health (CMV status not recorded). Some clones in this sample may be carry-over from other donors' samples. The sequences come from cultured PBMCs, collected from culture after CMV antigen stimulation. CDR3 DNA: TGTGCCAGCAGCGTTATAGGGTCTGCTGAAGCTTTCTTT. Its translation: CASSVIGSAEAFF. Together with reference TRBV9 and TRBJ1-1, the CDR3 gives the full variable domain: DSGVTQTPKHLITATGQRVTLRCSPRSGDLSVYWYQQSLDQGLQFLIQYYNGEERAKGNILERFSAQQFPDLHSELNLSSLELGDSALYFCASSVIGSAEAFFGQGTRLTVV.